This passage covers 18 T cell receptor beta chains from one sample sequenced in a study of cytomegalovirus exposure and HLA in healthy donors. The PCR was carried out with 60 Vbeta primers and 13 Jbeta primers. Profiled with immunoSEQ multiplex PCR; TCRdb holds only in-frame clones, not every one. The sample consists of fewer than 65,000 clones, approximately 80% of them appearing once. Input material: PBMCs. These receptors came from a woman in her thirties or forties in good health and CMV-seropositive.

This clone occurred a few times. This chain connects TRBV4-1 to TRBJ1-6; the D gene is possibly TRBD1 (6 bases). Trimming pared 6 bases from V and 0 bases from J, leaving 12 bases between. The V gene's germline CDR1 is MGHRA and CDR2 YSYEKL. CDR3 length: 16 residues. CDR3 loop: CASSPARGSYNSPLHF. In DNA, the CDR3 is TGCGCCAGCAGTCCGGCCAGGGGCTCCTATAATTCACCCCTCCACTTT.

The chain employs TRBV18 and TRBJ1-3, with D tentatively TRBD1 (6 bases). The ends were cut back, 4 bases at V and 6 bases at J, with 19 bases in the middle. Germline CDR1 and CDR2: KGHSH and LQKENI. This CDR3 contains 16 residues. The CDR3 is CASSRQEGDLINTIYF. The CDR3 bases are TGTGCCAGCTCACGACAGGAAGGGGACCTAATAAACACCATATATTTT.

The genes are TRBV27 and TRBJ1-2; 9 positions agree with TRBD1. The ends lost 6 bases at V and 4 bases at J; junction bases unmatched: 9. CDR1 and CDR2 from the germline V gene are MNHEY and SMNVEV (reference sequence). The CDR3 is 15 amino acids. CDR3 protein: CASSPDRGTSYGYTF. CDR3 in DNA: TGTGCCAGCAGCCCCGACAGGGGGACCAGCTATGGCTACACCTTC.

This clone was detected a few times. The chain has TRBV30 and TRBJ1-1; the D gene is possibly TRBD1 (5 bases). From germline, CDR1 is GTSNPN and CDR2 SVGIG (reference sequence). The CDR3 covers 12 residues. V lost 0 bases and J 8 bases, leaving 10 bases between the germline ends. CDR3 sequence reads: CAWSVGRDEAFF. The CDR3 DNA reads TGTGCCTGGAGTGTAGGGAGGGACGAAGCTTTCTTT. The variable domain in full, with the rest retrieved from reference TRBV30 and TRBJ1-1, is SQTIHQWPATLVQPVGSPLSLECTVEGTSNPNLYWYRQAAGRGLQLLFYSVGIGQISSEVPQNLSASRPQDRQFILSSKKLLLSDSGFYLCAWSVGRDEAFFGQGTRLTVV.

CDR3 sequence (DNA): TGTGCCAGCAGCTTCAGACAGGGAGATGGCTACACCTTC. Translated, it gives CASSFRQGDGYTF. The J gene is TRBJ1-2, the V gene TRBV7-2, with 7 bases lining up with TRBD1. This CDR3 contains 13 residues. Germline CDR1 is SGHTA and CDR2 is FQGNSA. V lost 3 bases to trimming and J lost 6 bases; unmatched junction nucleotides: 4.

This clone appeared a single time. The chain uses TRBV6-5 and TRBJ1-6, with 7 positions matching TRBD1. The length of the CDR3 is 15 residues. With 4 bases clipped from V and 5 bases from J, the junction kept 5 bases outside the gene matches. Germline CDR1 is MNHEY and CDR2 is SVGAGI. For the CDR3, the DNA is TGTGCCAGCAGTTTGGGACAGAAAAATAATTCACCCCTCCACTTT. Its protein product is CASSLGQKNNSPLHF.

The CDR3 loop is CASSYLGTAPNEQFF. CDR3 nucleotides: TGTGCCAGCAGCTACCTCGGGACAGCCCCCAATGAGCAGTTCTTC. The gene calls are TRBV5-6 and TRBJ2-1; 7 nucleotides agree with TRBD1. This CDR3 comprises 15 residues. Germline V gene lookup returns CDR1 SGHDT and CDR2 YYEEEE. V dropped 3 bases and J dropped 6; count of bases not matched to a gene: 9.

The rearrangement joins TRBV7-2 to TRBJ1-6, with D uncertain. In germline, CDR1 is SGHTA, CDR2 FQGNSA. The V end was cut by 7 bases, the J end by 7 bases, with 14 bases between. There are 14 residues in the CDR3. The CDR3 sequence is CASTLGSENSPLHF. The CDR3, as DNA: TGTGCCAGCACCCTTGGGAGCGAGAATTCACCCCTCCACTTT.

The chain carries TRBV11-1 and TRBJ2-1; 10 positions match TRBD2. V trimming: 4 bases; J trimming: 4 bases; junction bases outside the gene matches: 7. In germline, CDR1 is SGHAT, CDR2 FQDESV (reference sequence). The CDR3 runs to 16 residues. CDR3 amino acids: CASSSRISGGYNEQFF. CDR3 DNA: TGTGCCAGCAGCTCCCGAATTAGCGGGGGGTACAATGAGCAGTTCTTC.

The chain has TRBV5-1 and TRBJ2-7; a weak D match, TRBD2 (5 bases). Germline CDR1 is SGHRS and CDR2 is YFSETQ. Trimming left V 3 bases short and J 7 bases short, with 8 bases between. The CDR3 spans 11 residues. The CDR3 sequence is CASSYGREQYF. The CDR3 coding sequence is TGCGCCAGCAGCTATGGGAGAGAGCAGTACTTC.

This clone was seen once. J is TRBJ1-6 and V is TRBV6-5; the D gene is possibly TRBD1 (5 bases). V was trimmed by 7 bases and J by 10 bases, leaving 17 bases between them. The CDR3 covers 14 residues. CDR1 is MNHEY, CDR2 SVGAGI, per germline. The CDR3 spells CASTPVRGWSPLHF. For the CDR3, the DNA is TGTGCCAGCACCCCGGTAAGGGGCTGGTCACCCCTCCACTTT.

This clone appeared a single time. CDR3 residues: CASSCHDPARSCKIEQFF. In DNA, the CDR3 is TGTGCCAGCAGCTGCCACGACCCCGCGAGGAGTTGTAAGATTGAGCAGTTCTTC. V usage is TRBV5-6 and J usage is TRBJ2-1; D unclear. CDR3 length equals 18 residues. Looked up from germline, CDR1 is SGHDT and CDR2 is YYEEEE. Trimming stripped 3 bases from V and 9 bases from J, with 28 bases between.

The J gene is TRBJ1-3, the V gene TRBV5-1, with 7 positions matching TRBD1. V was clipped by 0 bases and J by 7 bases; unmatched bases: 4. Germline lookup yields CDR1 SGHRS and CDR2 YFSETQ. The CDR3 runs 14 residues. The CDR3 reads CASSLAGGGNTIYF. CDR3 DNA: TGCGCCAGCAGCTTGGCCGGAGGGGGCAACACCATATATTTT.

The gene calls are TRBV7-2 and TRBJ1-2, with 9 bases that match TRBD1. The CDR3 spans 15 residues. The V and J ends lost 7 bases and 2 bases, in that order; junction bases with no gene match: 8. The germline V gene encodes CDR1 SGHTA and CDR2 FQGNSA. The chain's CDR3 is CASNFAGTGNYGYTF. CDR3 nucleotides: TGTGCCAGCAACTTTGCCGGGACAGGGAACTATGGCTACACCTTC.

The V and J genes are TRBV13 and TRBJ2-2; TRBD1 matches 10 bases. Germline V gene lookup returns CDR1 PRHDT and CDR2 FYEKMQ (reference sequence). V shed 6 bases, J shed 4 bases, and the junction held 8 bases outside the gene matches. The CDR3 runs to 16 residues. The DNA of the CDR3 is TGTGCCAGCAGTGCTGACAGGGGGCGCAGCACCGGGGAGCTGTTTTTT. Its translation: CASSADRGRSTGELFF.

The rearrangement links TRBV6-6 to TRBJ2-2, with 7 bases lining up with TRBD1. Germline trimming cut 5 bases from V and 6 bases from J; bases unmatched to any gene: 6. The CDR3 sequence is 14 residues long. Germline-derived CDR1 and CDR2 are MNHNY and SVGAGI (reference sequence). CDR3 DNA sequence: TGTGCCAGCAGTAACCCAGGGGGTTCCGGGGAGCTGTTTTTT. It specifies CASSNPGGSGELFF.

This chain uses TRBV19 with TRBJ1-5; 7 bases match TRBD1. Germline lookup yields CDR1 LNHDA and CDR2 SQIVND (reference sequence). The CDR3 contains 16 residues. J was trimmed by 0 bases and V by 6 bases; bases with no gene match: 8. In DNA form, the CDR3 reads TGTGCCAGTAGCCCGACAGGGCAGGATAGCAATCAGCCCCAGCATTTT. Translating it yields CASSPTGQDSNQPQHF.

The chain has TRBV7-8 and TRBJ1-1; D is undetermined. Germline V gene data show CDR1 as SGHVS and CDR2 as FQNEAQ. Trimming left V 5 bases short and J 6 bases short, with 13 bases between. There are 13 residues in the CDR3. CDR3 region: CASSPNRFAEAFF. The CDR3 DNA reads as TGTGCCAGCAGCCCGAACCGGTTCGCTGAAGCTTTCTTT.